This T cell receptor (beta chain) was obtained from a study of radiotherapy plus CTLA-4 blockade in lung cancer (dated by TCRdb to the late 2010s). Regarding the study in general: Objective responses were observed in about a sixth of enrolled patients, and disease control was achieved in about 32%. Findings and caveats that apply to the study as a whole: The strongest predictors of response were reported to be early dynamic shifts in blood T cell clones along with a rise in serum interferon-beta following radiation. After treatment with radiotherapy and ipilimumab, TCR clones that originated in tumors expanded in peripheral blood.

The germline V gene gives CDR1 as MNHNS and CDR2 as SASEGT. V is shortened by 7 bases, J by 3 bases, and the region joining them spans 2 bases. Spanning cysteine to phenylalanine, the CDR3 consists of 10 amino acids. Only the CDR3 DNA stays, 30 bases, in frame from base 1. As to this clone: This clone's antigen is unknown. Nothing much larger sits one base from this clone, and base qualities are not available.

The study evaluated CTLA-4 blockade (ipilimumab) given together with focal radiation therapy in patients who had chemo-refractory metastatic non-small-cell lung cancer. Library creation used the immunoSEQ multiplex PCR assay. As stored in TCRdb, this immuneACCESS dataset retains in-frame rearrangements with V and J assigned. A fraction of the clones does not appear; measured against another copy, unresolved V genes explain less than half of the discrepancy, and the remainder lacks a known reason. The sample table contains some 74,000 clones; only one count was recorded for roughly 80% of them. The leading ten clones occupy 7% to 8.5% of the sample.

The clonotype was recovered from a human donor with non-small cell lung cancer who had a complete response to radiotherapy plus ipilimumab. The V gene is TRBV6-1 and the J gene is TRBJ2-3; the D gene is not confidently resolved. The sample here was peripheral blood, taken from a patient treated with radiotherapy plus ipilimumab. The DNA sequence is TGTGCCAGCATGACAGATACGCAGTATTTT. This translates into CASMTDTQYF.